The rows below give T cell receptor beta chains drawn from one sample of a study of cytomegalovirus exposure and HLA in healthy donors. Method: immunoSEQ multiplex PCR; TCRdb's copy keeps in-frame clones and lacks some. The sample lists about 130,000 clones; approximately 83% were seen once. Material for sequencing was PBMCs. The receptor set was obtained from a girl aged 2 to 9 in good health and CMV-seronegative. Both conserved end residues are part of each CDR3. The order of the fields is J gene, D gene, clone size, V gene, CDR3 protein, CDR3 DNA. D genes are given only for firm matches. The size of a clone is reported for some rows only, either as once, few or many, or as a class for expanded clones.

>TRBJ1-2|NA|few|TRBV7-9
CASSLTGTGYTF
TGTGCCAGCAGCTTAACAGGGACGGGCTACACCTTC
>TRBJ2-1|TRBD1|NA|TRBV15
CATSRERPGTGGNEQFF
TGTGCCACCAGCAGAGAACGCCCCGGGACAGGGGGCAATGAGCAGTTCTTC
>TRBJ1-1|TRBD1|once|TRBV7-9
CASSPPDRAGEAFF
TGTGCCAGCAGCCCCCCGGACAGGGCGGGTGAAGCTTTCTTT
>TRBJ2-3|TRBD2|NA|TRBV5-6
CASSLSGAPTDTQYF
TGTGCCAGCAGTCTTAGCGGGGCCCCCACAGATACGCAGTATTTT
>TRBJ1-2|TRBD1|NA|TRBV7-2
CASSPEQGVPLYGYTF
TGTGCCAGCAGCCCCGAACAGGGGGTCCCGCTTTATGGCTACACCTTC
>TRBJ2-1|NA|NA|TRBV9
CASSRGNEQFF
TGTGCCAGCAGCCGAGGGAACGAGCAGTTCTTC
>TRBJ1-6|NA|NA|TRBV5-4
CASSLAGSRSPLHF
TGTGCCAGCAGCTTGGCGGGGAGTCGGTCACCCCTCCACTTT
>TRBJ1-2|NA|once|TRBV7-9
CASSLAGNYGYTF
TGTGCCAGCAGCTTGGCGGGGAACTATGGCTACACCTTC
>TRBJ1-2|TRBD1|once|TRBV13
CASTLGGQGEYGYTF
TGTGCCAGCACCTTAGGGGGACAGGGGGAATATGGCTACACCTTC
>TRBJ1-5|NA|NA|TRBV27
CASSPLGQGGNQPQHF
TGTGCCAGCAGTCCCCTGGGTCAAGGGGGCAATCAGCCCCAGCATTTT
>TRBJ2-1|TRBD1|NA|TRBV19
CASRTDRGLPNEQFF
TGTGCCAGTAGGACGGACAGGGGGCTCCCCAATGAGCAGTTCTTC
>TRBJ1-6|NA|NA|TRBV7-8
CASSLAQGGESPLHF
TGTGCCAGCAGCTTAGCACAGGGCGGAGAGTCACCCCTCCACTTT
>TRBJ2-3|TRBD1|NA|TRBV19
CASRTGTGGAQRFGGTQYF
TGTGCCAGTAGAACCGGGACAGGGGGCGCGCAAAGGTTTGGAGGTACGCAGTATTTT
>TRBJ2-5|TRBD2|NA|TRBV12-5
CVKLGGSSNLRQETQYF
TGTGTAAAACTAGGCGGGAGCTCTAACTTAAGGCAAGAGACCCAGTACTTC
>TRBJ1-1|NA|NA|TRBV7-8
CASSLDTRLEAFF
TGTGCCAGCAGCTTAGATACAAGATTAGAAGCTTTCTTT
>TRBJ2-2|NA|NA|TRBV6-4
CASSRGAGNTGELFF
TGTGCCAGCAGCCGGGGAGCGGGGAACACCGGGGAGCTGTTTTTT
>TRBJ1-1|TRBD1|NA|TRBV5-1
CASTATGGIEAFF
TGCGCCAGCACCGCGACAGGGGGGATTGAAGCTTTCTTT
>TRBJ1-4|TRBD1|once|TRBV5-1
CASSLTGGPNEKLFF
TGCGCCAGCAGCTTGACAGGGGGCCCTAATGAAAAACTGTTTTTT
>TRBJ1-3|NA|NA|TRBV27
CASSLSVGAGNTIYF
TGTGCCAGCAGTTTATCGGTAGGGGCTGGAAACACCATATATTTT
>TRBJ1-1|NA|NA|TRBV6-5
CASSYSGGRSTEAFF
TGTGCCAGCAGTTACTCCGGGGGGCGAAGCACTGAAGCTTTCTTT
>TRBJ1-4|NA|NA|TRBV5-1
CASSFLAATNEKLFF
TGCGCCAGCAGCTTTTTAGCTGCAACTAATGAAAAACTGTTTTTT
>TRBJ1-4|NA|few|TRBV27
CASSLYGSNEKLFF
TGTGCCAGCAGTTTGTACGGGTCCAATGAAAAACTGTTTTTT
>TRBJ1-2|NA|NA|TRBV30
CAWSDQAGAWGGYTF
TGTGCCTGGAGTGACCAGGCGGGGGCCTGGGGTGGCTACACCTTC
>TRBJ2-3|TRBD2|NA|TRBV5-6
CASREAGGGHTDTQYF
TGTGCCAGCAGAGAAGCGGGGGGGGGTCACACAGATACGCAGTATTTT
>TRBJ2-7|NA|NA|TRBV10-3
CAISGGDPTVYEQYF
TGTGCCATCAGTGGGGGGGACCCGACGGTCTACGAGCAGTACTTC
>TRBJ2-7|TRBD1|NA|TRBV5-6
CASTDRDRGVHEQYF
TGTGCCAGCACCGACCGGGACAGGGGGGTCCACGAGCAGTACTTC
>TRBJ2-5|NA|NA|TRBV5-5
CASSLLRQPQETQYF
TGTGCCAGCAGCTTGTTGCGGCAGCCCCAAGAGACCCAGTACTTC
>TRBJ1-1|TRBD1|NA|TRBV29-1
CSFLTGGWTEAFF
TGCAGCTTCCTGACAGGGGGATGGACTGAAGCTTTCTTT
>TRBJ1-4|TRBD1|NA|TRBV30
CAWARGDSLLSGEKLFF
TGTGCCTGGGCTCGAGGGGACAGCCTCCTAAGTGGTGAAAAACTGTTTTTT
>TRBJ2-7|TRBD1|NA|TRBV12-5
CASGLGTGKSYEQYF
TGTGCTAGTGGTTTGGGGACAGGGAAATCCTACGAGCAGTACTTC
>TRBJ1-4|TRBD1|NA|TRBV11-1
CASSVEGTEGEKLFF
TGTGCCAGCAGCGTAGAAGGGACAGAGGGTGAAAAACTGTTTTTT
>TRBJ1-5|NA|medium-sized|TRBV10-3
CAISDWGGLNQPQHF
TGTGCCATCAGTGATTGGGGGGGCCTCAATCAGCCCCAGCATTTT
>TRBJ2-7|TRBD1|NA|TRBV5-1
CASSLALATGVYEQYF
TGCGCCAGCAGCTTGGCATTGGCGACAGGGGTTTACGAGCAGTACTTC
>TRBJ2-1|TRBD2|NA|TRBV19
CASTLSIFISGRDNEQFF
TGTGCCAGTACCCTTTCTATATTTATTAGCGGGAGGGACAATGAGCAGTTCTTC
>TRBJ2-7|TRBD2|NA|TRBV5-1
CASSFSLAGDHEQYF
TGCGCCAGCAGCTTCAGCCTAGCGGGGGACCACGAGCAGTACTTC
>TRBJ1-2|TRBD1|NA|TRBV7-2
CASSFGQGRMNYGYTF
TGTGCCAGCAGCTTTGGACAGGGGCGGATGAACTATGGCTACACCTTC
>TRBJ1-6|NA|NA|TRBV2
CASSVAVNSPLHF
TGTGCCAGCAGTGTGGCAGTTAATTCACCCCTCCACTTT
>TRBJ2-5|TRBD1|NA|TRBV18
CASSRGRGYPGQEIQETQYF
TGTGCCAGCTCACGAGGGAGAGGGTATCCGGGACAGGAGATCCAAGAGACCCAGTACTTC
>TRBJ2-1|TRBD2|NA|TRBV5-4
CASSLTSGGLISNEQFF
TGTGCCAGCAGCTTGACTAGCGGGGGGCTCATCTCAAATGAGCAGTTCTTC
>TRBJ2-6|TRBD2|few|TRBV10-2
CASTLGGTGANVLTF
TGCGCCAGCACCCTGGGGGGGACTGGGGCCAACGTCCTGACTTTC
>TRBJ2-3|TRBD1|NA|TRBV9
CARMDRGYTDTQYF
TGTGCCAGGATGGACAGGGGATACACAGATACGCAGTATTTT